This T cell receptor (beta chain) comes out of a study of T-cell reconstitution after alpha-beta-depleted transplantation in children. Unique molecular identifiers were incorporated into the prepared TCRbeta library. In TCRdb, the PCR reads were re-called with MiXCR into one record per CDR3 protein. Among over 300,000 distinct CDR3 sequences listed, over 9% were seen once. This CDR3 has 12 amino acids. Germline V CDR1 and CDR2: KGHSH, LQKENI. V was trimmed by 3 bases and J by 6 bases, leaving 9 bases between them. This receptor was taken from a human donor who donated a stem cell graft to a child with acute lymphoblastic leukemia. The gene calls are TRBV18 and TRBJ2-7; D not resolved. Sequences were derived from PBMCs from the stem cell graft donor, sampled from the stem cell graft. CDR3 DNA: TGTGCCAGCTCACCGGCGGCCGCCGAGCAGTACTTC. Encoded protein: CASSPAAAEQYF.